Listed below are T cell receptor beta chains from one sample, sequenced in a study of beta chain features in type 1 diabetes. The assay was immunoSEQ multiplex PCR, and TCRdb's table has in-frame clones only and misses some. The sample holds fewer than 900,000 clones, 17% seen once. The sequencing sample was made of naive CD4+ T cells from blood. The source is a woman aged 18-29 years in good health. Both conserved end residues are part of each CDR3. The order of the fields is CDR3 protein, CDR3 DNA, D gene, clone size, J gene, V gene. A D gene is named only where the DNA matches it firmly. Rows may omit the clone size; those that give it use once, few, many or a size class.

CAISSGQSSYNEQFF TGTGCCATCAGTTCCGGACAGAGCTCCTACAATGAGCAGTTCTTC NA few TRBJ2-1 TRBV10-3
CASSLRTGGEQYF TGTGCCAGCAGCCTCAGGACAGGCGGCGAGCAGTACTTC TRBD1 NA TRBJ2-7 TRBV5-5
CASSLRGRDPGVLFF TGTGCCAGCAGTTTACGTGGGAGGGACCCTGGGGTACTGTTTTTT NA NA TRBJ1-4 TRBV28
CSVEDTRGSGNTIYF TGCAGCGTTGAAGATACGCGGGGCTCTGGAAACACCATATATTTT NA few TRBJ1-3 TRBV29-1
CASSPQDSYTEAFF TGCGCCAGCAGCCCCCAGGACTCGTACACTGAAGCTTTCTTT NA few TRBJ1-1 TRBV5-1
CATSRASATNEKLFF TGTGCCACCAGCAGAGCGTCCGCAACTAATGAAAAACTGTTTTTT NA NA TRBJ1-4 TRBV15
CASRVSGGFEQYF TGTGCCAGCAGAGTATCGGGTGGGTTCGAGCAGTACTTC NA few TRBJ2-7 TRBV27
CASSVAPGGTRYNEQFF TGTGCCAGCAGCGTAGCGCCGGGGGGGACTAGGTACAATGAGCAGTTCTTC TRBD2 NA TRBJ2-1 TRBV9
CASKVELGVQPQHF TGTGCCAGCAAGGTTGAATTGGGCGTTCAGCCCCAGCATTTT NA NA TRBJ1-5 TRBV2
CASSLGGRPEGANVLTF TGTGCCAGCAGCTTGGGTGGGAGGCCTGAGGGGGCCAACGTCCTGACTTTC NA few TRBJ2-6 TRBV5-4